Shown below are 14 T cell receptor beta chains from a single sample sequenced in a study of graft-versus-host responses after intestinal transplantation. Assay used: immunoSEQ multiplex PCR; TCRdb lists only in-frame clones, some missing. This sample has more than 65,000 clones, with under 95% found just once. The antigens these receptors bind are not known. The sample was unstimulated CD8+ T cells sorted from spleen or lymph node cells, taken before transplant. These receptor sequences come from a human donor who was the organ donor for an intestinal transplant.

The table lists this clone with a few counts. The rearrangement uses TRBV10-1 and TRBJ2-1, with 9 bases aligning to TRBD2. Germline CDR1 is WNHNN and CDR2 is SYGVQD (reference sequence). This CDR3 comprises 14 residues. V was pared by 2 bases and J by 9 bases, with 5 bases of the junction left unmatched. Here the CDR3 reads CASSEAGGPVEQFF. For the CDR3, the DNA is TGCGCCAGCAGTGAGGCGGGGGGGCCCGTTGAGCAGTTCTTC.

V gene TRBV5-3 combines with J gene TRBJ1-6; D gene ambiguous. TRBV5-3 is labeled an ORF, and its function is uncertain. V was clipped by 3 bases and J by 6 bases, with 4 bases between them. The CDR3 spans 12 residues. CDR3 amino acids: CARSCPNSPLHF. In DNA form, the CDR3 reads TGTGCCAGAAGCTGCCCTAATTCACCCCTCCACTTT.

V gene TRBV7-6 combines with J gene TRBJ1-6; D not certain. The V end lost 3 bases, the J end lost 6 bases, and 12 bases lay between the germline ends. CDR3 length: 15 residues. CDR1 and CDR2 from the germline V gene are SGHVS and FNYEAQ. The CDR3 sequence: CASSLADGLNSPLHF. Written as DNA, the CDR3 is TGTGCCAGCAGCTTGGCGGATGGTCTTAATTCACCCCTCCACTTT.

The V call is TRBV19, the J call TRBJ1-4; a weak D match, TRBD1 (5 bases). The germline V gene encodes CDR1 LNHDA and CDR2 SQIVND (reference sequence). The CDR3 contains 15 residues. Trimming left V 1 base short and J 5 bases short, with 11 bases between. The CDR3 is CASSIGGVQNEKLFF. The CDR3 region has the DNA TGTGCCAGTAGTATAGGGGGGGTGCAGAATGAAAAACTGTTTTTT.

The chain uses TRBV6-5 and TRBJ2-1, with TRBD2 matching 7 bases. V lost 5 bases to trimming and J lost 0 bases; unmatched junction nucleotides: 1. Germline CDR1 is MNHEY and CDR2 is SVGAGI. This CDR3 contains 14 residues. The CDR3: CASSIAGSYNEQFF. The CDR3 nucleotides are TGTGCCAGCAGTATAGCGGGCTCCTACAATGAGCAGTTCTTC.

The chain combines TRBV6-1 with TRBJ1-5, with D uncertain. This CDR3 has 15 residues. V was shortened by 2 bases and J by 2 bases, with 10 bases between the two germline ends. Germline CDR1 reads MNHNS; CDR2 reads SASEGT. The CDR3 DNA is TGTGCCAGCAGTGAATGGGGTTTCGGCAATCAGCCCCAGCATTTT. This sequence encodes CASSEWGFGNQPQHF.

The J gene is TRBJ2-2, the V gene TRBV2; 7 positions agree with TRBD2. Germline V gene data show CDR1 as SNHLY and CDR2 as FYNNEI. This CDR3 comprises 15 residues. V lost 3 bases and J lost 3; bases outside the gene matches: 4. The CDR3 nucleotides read TGTGCCAGCAGTGATCCAGCGGGGCACACCGGGGAGCTGTTTTTT. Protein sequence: CASSDPAGHTGELFF.

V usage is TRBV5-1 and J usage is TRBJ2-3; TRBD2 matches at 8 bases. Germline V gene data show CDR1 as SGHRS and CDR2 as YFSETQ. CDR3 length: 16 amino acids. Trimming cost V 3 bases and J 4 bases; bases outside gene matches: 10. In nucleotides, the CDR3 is TGCGCCAGCAGCTCCTACAGCGGGAGCGTCGCAGATACGCAGTATTTT. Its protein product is CASSSYSGSVADTQYF.

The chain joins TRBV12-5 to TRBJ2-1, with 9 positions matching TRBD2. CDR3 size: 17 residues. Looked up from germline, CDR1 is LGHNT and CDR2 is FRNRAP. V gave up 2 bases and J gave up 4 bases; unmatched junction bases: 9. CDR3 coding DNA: TGTGCTAGTGGTTTGATATTAGCGGGGGCCTTATACAATGAGCAGTTCTTC. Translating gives CASGLILAGALYNEQFF. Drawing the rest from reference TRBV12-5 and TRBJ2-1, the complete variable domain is DARVTQTPRHKVTEMGQEVTMRCQPILGHNTVFWYRQTMMQGLELLAYFRNRAPLDDSGMPKDRFSAEMPDATLATLKIQPSEPRDSAVYFCASGLILAGALYNEQFFGPGTRLTVL.

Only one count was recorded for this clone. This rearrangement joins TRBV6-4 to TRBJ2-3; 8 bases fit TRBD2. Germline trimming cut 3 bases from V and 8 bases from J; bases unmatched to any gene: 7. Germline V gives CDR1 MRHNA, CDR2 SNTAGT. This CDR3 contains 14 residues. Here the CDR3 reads CASSESGGEGTQYF. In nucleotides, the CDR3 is TGTGCCAGCAGTGAGAGCGGGGGCGAAGGTACGCAGTATTTT.

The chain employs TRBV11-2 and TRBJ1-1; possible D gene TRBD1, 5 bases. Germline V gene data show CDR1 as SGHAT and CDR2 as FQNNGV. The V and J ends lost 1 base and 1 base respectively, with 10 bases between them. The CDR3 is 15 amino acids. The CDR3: CASSLVDSANTEAFF. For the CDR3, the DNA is TGTGCCAGCAGCTTAGTAGACAGTGCGAACACTGAAGCTTTCTTT.

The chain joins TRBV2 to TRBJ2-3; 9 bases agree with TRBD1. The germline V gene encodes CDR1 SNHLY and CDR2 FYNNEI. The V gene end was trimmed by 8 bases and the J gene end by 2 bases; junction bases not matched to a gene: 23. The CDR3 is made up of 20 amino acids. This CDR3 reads CASAFHRDREGPGPTDTQYF. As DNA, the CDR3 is TGTGCCAGCGCATTCCACCGGGACAGGGAGGGTCCAGGGCCCACAGATACGCAGTATTTT.

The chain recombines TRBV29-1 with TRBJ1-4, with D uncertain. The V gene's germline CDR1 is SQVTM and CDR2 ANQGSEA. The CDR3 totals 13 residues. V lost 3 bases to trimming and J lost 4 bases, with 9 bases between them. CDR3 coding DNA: TGCAGCGTTGAGTGGCAGAATAATGAAAAACTGTTTTTT. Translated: CSVEWQNNEKLFF. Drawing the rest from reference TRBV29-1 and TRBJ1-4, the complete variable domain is SAVISQKPSRDICQRGTSLTIQCQVDSQVTMMFWYRQQPGQSLTLIATANQGSEATYESGFVIDKFPISRPNLTFSTLTVSNMSPEDSSIYLCSVEWQNNEKLFFGSGTQLSVL.

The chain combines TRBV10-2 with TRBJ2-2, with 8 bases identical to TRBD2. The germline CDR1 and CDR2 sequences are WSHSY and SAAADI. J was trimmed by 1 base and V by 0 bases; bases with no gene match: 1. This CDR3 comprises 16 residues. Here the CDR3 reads CASSESLAVNTGELFF. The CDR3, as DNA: TGCGCCAGCAGTGAGTCACTAGCGGTGAACACCGGGGAGCTGTTTTTT.